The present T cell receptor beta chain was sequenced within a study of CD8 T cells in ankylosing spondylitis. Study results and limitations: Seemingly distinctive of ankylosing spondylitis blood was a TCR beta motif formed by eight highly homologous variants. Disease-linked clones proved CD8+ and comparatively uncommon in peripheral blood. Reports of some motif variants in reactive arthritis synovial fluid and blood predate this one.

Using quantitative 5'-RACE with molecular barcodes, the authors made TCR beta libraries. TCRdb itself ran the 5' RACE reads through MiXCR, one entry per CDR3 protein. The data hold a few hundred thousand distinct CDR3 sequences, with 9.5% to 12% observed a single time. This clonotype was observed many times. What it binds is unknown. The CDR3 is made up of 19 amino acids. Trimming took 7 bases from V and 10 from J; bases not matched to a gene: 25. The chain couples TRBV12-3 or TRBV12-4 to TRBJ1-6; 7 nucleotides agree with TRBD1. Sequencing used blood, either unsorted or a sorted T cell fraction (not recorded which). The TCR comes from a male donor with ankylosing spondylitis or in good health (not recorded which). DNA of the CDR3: TGTGCCAGCACCTTTCGGGCCTCAATGACGGGACAGACCTCCTCACCCCTCCACTTT. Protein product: CASTFRASMTGQTSSPLHF.